Each of the 21 T cell receptor beta chains below was sequenced from the same sample in a study of blood T cell repertoires in COVID-19. Using immunoSEQ multiplex PCR, the repertoire was profiled, and TCRdb retains in-frame clones only, with some absent. This sample yields around 270,000 clones, of which roughly 86% are seen a single time; approximately 9.4% belongs to the top ten. Sequencing was performed on peripheral blood. The receptors were sampled from a man aged 35 to 55 who had recovered from COVID-19.

This chain uses TRBV19 with TRBJ2-5; D is unresolved. This CDR3 contains 15 residues. The V gene lost 7 bases and the J gene lost 0 bases, with 15 bases spanning the gap. The germline gives CDR1 LNHDA, CDR2 SQIVND (reference sequence). CDR3 sequence: CASTPTGWNQETQYF. CDR3 in DNA: TGTGCCAGTACCCCCACCGGGTGGAACCAAGAGACCCAGTACTTC.

The CDR3 is CSVKQQETQYF. For the CDR3, the DNA is TGCAGTGTTAAACAACAAGAGACCCAGTACTTC. The chain joins TRBV20-1 to TRBJ2-5; unclear D gene. With 7 bases removed from V and 2 bases from J, the gap between germline ends came to 8 bases. This CDR3 has 11 amino acids. The germline V gene has CDR1 DFQATT and CDR2 SNEGSKA (reference sequence).

The chain combines TRBV5-6 with TRBJ1-3, with TRBD1 matching 7 bases. This CDR3 region has 15 residues. With 2 bases clipped from V and 0 bases from J, the junction kept 2 bases outside the gene matches. Per the germline V gene, CDR1 is SGHDT and CDR2 is YYEEEE. The CDR3 loop reads CASSFGQVSGNTIYF. CDR3 nucleotide sequence: TGTGCCAGCAGCTTTGGACAGGTCTCTGGAAACACCATATATTTT.

The CDR3, as DNA: TGTGCCAGCAGCGAGGGGGCCGGGTATGGCTACACCTTC. Translating gives CASSEGAGYGYTF. The V gene is TRBV9, the J gene TRBJ1-2; 7 nucleotides align to TRBD1. Germline-derived CDR1 and CDR2 are SGDLS and YYNGEE. Unmatched junction bases numbered 4, after V lost 3 bases and J lost 5 bases. The CDR3 runs to 13 residues.

The V and J genes are TRBV5-1 and TRBJ2-1; 14 bases align to TRBD2. The J segment lost 5 bases and the V segment lost 0 bases, leaving 1 base of the junction unmatched. This CDR3 comprises 16 residues. Germline lookup yields CDR1 SGHRS and CDR2 YFSETQ. This CDR3 reads CASSLGLAGGHNEQFF. Written as DNA, the CDR3 is TGCGCCAGCAGCTTGGGACTAGCGGGGGGGCACAATGAGCAGTTCTTC.

The chain uses TRBV9 and TRBJ2-2; D uncertain. This CDR3 is 16 amino acids long. V was cut by 3 bases and J by 4 bases, with 16 bases left in between. CDR1 is SGDLS, CDR2 YYNGEE, per germline. In DNA form, the CDR3 reads TGTGCCAGCAGCGCTCACGTTCTAGGATCCACCGGGGAGCTGTTTTTT. This gives the protein CASSAHVLGSTGELFF.

The gene calls are TRBV9 and TRBJ2-7; 10 nucleotides line up with TRBD2. The CDR3 has 14 amino acids. The V and J ends lost 3 bases and 2 bases, in that order; junction bases with no gene match: 2. Germline V CDR1 and CDR2: SGDLS, YYNGEE. CDR3 in amino acids: CASSGAGGPYEQYF. The CDR3 nucleotides read TGTGCCAGCAGCGGAGCGGGGGGGCCCTACGAGCAGTACTTC.

The chain recombines TRBV19 with TRBJ2-7; 8 bases map to TRBD1. The germline CDR1 and CDR2 sequences are LNHDA and SQIVND (reference sequence). The CDR3 contains 15 residues. With 2 bases clipped from V and 3 bases from J, the junction kept 6 bases outside the gene matches. The CDR3 nucleotides are TGTGCCAGTAGTATACAGGTCGGGACAGGCTACGAGCAGTACTTC. Protein: CASSIQVGTGYEQYF.

The chain uses TRBV5-1 and TRBJ2-1; perhaps TRBD2 as D (6 bases). The CDR3 is 15 residues long. V lost 6 bases to trimming and J lost 0 bases, with 13 bases between them. Germline assignment: CDR1 SGHRS and CDR2 YFSETQ. In DNA, the CDR3 is TGCGCCAGCAAGGAGGGTTGGAGCTCCTACAATGAGCAGTTCTTC. Translated: CASKEGWSSYNEQFF.

The chain combines TRBV5-1 with TRBJ2-7; 10 nucleotides align to TRBD1. Looked up from germline, CDR1 is SGHRS and CDR2 is YFSETQ. The CDR3 runs 14 residues. V shed 2 bases, J shed 4 bases, and the junction held 3 bases outside the gene matches. CDR3 residues: CASSLDRGLYEQYF. The CDR3 DNA sequence: TGCGCCAGCAGCTTAGACAGGGGGCTTTACGAGCAGTACTTC.

This clone has a handful of counts. The V gene is TRBV19, the J gene TRBJ1-2; no clear D gene. With 5 bases removed from V and 3 bases from J, the gap between germline ends came to 13 bases. CDR1 and CDR2 from the germline V gene are LNHDA and SQIVND (reference sequence). The CDR3 contains 14 residues. As DNA, the CDR3 is TGTGCCAGTAGTCCCGGGTCTCCCCACTATGGCTACACCTTC. Translated: CASSPGSPHYGYTF.

CDR3 in amino acids: CASSFFLTSGEETQYF. In nucleotides, the CDR3 is TGTGCCAGCAGTTTTTTCCTTACTAGCGGGGAAGAGACCCAGTACTTC. The chain employs TRBV6-5 and TRBJ2-5, with TRBD2 matching over 10 bases. The CDR3 is 16 amino acids. V was pared by 4 bases and J by 3 bases, with 8 bases of the junction left unmatched. The V gene's germline CDR1 is MNHEY and CDR2 SVGAGI.

This clone came up once. This chain uses TRBV9 with TRBJ1-5; weak D call: TRBD1 (6 bases). The germline V gene has CDR1 SGDLS and CDR2 YYNGEE. This CDR3 is 15 amino acids long. With 7 bases removed from V and 4 bases from J, the gap between germline ends came to 18 bases. In DNA form, the CDR3 reads TGTGCCAGCGGCGGACAGCCACTTTCAAATCAGCCCCAGCATTTT. It translates to CASGGQPLSNQPQHF.

The CDR3 DNA reads TGCGCCAGCAGAGGGCAGGGGGCCTACGAGCAGTACTTC. Protein sequence: CASRGQGAYEQYF. The V gene is TRBV5-1, the J gene TRBJ2-7; 7 nucleotides agree with TRBD1. From germline, CDR1 is SGHRS and CDR2 YFSETQ. The CDR3 consists of 13 residues. V lost 5 bases, J lost 2 bases, and 4 bases stayed unmatched.

The DNA of the CDR3 is TGCGCCAGCAGCTTGTATGGGACTAGCGCCTCCTACGAGCAGTACTTC. As protein: CASSLYGTSASYEQYF. The V call is TRBV5-1, the J call TRBJ2-7; TRBD2 matches 10 bases. The CDR3 extends over 16 amino acids. V shed 1 base and J 0 bases; nucleotides not matched to a gene: 4. Looked up from germline, CDR1 is SGHRS and CDR2 is YFSETQ.

This clone was seen only once. The CDR3 spells CASSPVGDTQYF. CDR3 in DNA: TGTGCCAGCTCACCGGTCGGAGATACGCAGTATTTT. The chain employs TRBV18 and TRBJ2-3; D remains unclear. This CDR3 region has 12 residues. Trimming left V 3 bases short and J 5 bases short, with 6 bases between. In germline, CDR1 is KGHSH, CDR2 LQKENI. The variable domain in full, completed from reference TRBV18 and TRBJ2-3, reads NAGVMQNPRHLVRRRGQEARLRCSPMKGHSHVYWYRQLPEEGLKFMVYLQKENIIDESGMPKERFSAEFPKEGPSILRIQQVVRGDSAAYFCASSPVGDTQYFGPGTRLTVL.

The chain has TRBV3-1 (or the pseudogene TRBV3-2) and TRBJ2-1; 14 bases fit TRBD2. Per the germline V gene, CDR1 is LGHDT and CDR2 is YNNKEL (reference sequence). The CDR3 consists of 18 residues. The V and J ends lost 2 bases and 10 bases, in that order; junction bases with no gene match: 13. The CDR3 sequence is CASSQQPMTSGGGGEQFF. For the CDR3, the DNA is TGTGCCAGCAGCCAACAACCCATGACTAGCGGGGGGGGCGGAGAGCAGTTCTTC.

V usage is TRBV5-4 and J usage is TRBJ2-1; 10 nucleotides match TRBD2. The CDR3 sequence is 14 residues long. Unmatched junction bases numbered 1, after V lost 3 bases and J lost 4 bases. Per the germline V gene, CDR1 is SGHNT and CDR2 is YYREEE (reference sequence). CDR3 in amino acids: CASSWTSGYNEQFF. CDR3 coding DNA: TGTGCCAGCAGCTGGACTAGCGGATACAATGAGCAGTTCTTC.

The V call is TRBV2, the J call TRBJ2-7, with no clear D. V lost 5 bases to trimming and J lost 4 bases, with 15 bases between them. This CDR3 comprises 14 residues. Germline-derived CDR1 and CDR2 are SNHLY and FYNNEI. The CDR3 region has the DNA TGTGCCAGCAGTATGAGAGCCAGGTTATACGAGCAGTACTTC. Amino acid sequence: CASSMRARLYEQYF.

The J gene is TRBJ2-1, the V gene TRBV29-1; 7 bases line up with TRBD2. The CDR3 is 14 residues long. Per the germline V gene, CDR1 is SQVTM and CDR2 is ANQGSEA. The junction had 5 bases not matched to a gene; V was cut back by 3 bases and J by 3 bases. CDR3 loop: CSVDSAGVYNEQFF. The CDR3 region has the DNA TGCAGCGTTGACAGTGCGGGAGTCTACAATGAGCAGTTCTTC.

CDR3 residues: CASSFLPGQGFGNQPQHF. The CDR3 DNA is TGTGCCAGCAGCTTTTTACCCGGACAGGGGTTTGGAAATCAGCCCCAGCATTTT. The genes are TRBV5-8 and TRBJ1-5; 9 bases are shared with TRBD1. This CDR3 has 18 amino acids. Germline V CDR1 and CDR2: SGHTS, YDEGEE. The V and J ends lost 2 bases and 4 bases, in that order; junction bases with no gene match: 13.